This record concerns one TCR beta chain sequence. Its matching antigen is unknown. Only in-frame clones appear in the TCRdb table, and some are missing; sequencing was by immunoSEQ multiplex PCR. The table lists about 160,000 clones, 88% of them singletons, with more than 5% in the top ten. The germline gives CDR1 LGHNA, CDR2 YNFKEQ. The V and J ends lost 5 bases and 3 bases, in that order; junction bases with no gene match: 3. The CDR3 totals 15 residues. The source of the sample is a study of T cell responses to AZD1222 COVID-19 vaccine. Study results and limitations: As reported, nearly half of all spike-specific TCRs target variant regions that are unmutated.

The sample here was peripheral blood, taken on day 0 of AZD1222 vaccination. The rearrangement links TRBV4-2 to TRBJ2-2; 10 bases align to TRBD1. The receptor's source is an adult in good health. Here the CDR3 DNA reads TGTGCCAGCAGCACCGGGACAGGGGACACCGGGGAGCTGTTTTTT. Translating gives CASSTGTGDTGELFF.